One and the same sample provided the 21 T cell receptor beta chains below, sequenced in a study of response to subunit inactivated influenza vaccine (dated 2018 in TCRdb). The protocol used for the library was RT-PCR. The sample was run on an Illumina HiSeq 2500. TCRdb applied fastp at Q25 and MiXCR to the public reads, then kept only in-frame beta chains. CDR3 protein duplicates are merged, each entry listing the most common genes and DNA. The sample includes 500,000 or so distinct CDR3 sequences, with 15% to 20% observed a single time. Of the sample, less than 4% is held by the ten largest clones. The sequencing used CD4+ T cells sorted from PBMCs, collected around 25 months after vaccination. These receptors came from a man between 50 and 75 years old who received an inactivated influenza vaccine. Donor details come from another sample of the same person, matched by shared clones.

This clonotype was found a few times. The chain employs TRBV6-2 or TRBV6-3 and TRBJ1-1, with D maybe TRBD1 (6 bases). This CDR3 contains 14 residues. V lost 0 bases to trimming and J lost 8 bases, with 13 bases between them. Germline V gives CDR1 MNHEY, CDR2 SVGEGT. The CDR3 is CASSYSTGGAEAFF. The CDR3 region has the DNA TGTGCCAGCAGTTACTCGACGGGGGGCGCCGAAGCTTTCTTT.

This clonotype came up a few times. The chain carries TRBV15 and TRBJ2-1, with D uncertain. The CDR3 loop spans 15 amino acids. CDR1 is LNHNV and CDR2 is YYDKDF in the germline V gene (reference sequence). The V end lost 2 bases, the J end lost 0 bases, and 8 bases lay between the germline ends. The CDR3 DNA sequence: TGTGCCACCAGCAGACCGCTGGGCTCCTACAATGAGCAGTTCTTC. This codes for CATSRPLGSYNEQFF.

This clonotype occurred a few times. CDR3 sequence reads: CASSQQTGSYGYTF. The CDR3 nucleotides are TGTGCCAGCAGCCAACAGACAGGTTCCTATGGCTACACCTTC. The genes are TRBV14 and TRBJ1-2, with a weak D call TRBD1 (6 bases). CDR1 and CDR2 from the germline V gene are SGHDN and FVKESK. The CDR3 is 14 amino acids. V shed 2 bases and J shed 4 bases, with 11 bases lying between them.

This clonotype was picked up a small number of times. The chain couples TRBV20-1 to TRBJ2-1, with D tentatively TRBD1 or TRBD2 (5 bases each). The germline V gene encodes CDR1 DFQATT and CDR2 SNEGSKA (reference sequence). This CDR3 is built from 15 residues. Deletions cut 0 bases from V and 5 bases from J, with 14 bases between. The CDR3 spells CSARDLRDENNEQFF. CDR3 sequence (DNA): TGCAGTGCTAGAGATCTTCGGGACGAAAACAATGAGCAGTTCTTC.

This clonotype was seen a handful of times. J is TRBJ2-7 and V is TRBV2; 8 bases agree with TRBD2. The germline gives CDR1 SNHLY, CDR2 FYNNEI. V gave up 1 base and J gave up 0 bases; unmatched junction bases: 2. The CDR3 covers 15 residues. The CDR3 loop is CASSEGGTSSYEQYF. CDR3 DNA: TGTGCCAGCAGTGAAGGGGGGACTAGCTCCTACGAGCAGTACTTC.

This clonotype was recorded a few times. The chain recombines TRBV10-3 with TRBJ2-1; TRBD2 agrees at 9 bases. V was pared by 7 bases and J by 5 bases, with 6 bases of the junction left unmatched. The CDR3 runs to 14 residues. The germline gives CDR1 ENHRY, CDR2 SYGVKD. CDR3 region: CAITEAGGHNEQFF. CDR3 sequence (DNA): TGTGCCATCACCGAAGCGGGAGGCCACAATGAGCAGTTCTTC.

The rearrangement uses TRBV28 and TRBJ2-2; D possibly corresponds to TRBD2 (5 bases). Between the trimmed V and J ends, which lost 7 bases and 7 bases, there was a span of 13 bases. The CDR3 has 13 residues. Germline CDR1 reads MDHEN; CDR2 reads SYDVKM. Here the CDR3 reads CASIGGRHGELFF. The CDR3 bases are TGTGCCAGCATCGGCGGGCGTCACGGGGAGCTGTTTTTT.

The J gene is TRBJ2-2, the V gene TRBV11-3; no firm D call. The germline gives CDR1 SGHNT, CDR2 YENEEA. Trimming left V 1 base short and J 6 bases short, with 6 bases between. The CDR3 is 13 residues long. Here the CDR3 reads CASSLGLAGELFF. CDR3 DNA sequence: TGTGCCAGCAGCTTAGGGCTGGCCGGGGAGCTGTTTTTT.

This clonotype occurred a few times. CDR3 protein: CSAWTGSPKDEQYF. The CDR3 DNA sequence: TGCAGTGCTTGGACAGGGTCCCCCAAAGACGAGCAGTACTTC. This chain uses TRBV20-1 with TRBJ2-7; 8 bases are a match to TRBD1. Germline-derived CDR1 and CDR2 are DFQATT and SNEGSKA (reference sequence). Germline trimming cut 5 bases from V and 5 bases from J; bases unmatched to any gene: 11. The CDR3 runs to 14 residues.

In its sample, this clonotype was seen a few times. The V gene is TRBV3-1, the J gene TRBJ2-5; 11 bases map to TRBD2. Trimming cost V 3 bases and J 3 bases; bases outside gene matches: 3. The CDR3 runs to 15 residues. The V gene's germline CDR1 is LGHDT and CDR2 YNNKEL (reference sequence). CDR3 region: CASSHRGLAEETQYF. The CDR3 DNA follows: TGTGCCAGCAGCCACAGGGGACTAGCGGAAGAGACCCAGTACTTC.

Notes on this clonotype: A read error may explain this, as a much larger clone is one base away. This sequence joins TRBV11-2 and TRBJ2-1; D may match TRBD1 or TRBD2 (5 bases each). The V gene lost 2 bases and the J gene lost 6 bases, with 8 bases spanning the gap. The length of the CDR3 is 13 residues. Germline CDR1 reads SGHAT; CDR2 reads FQNNGV. The CDR3, as DNA: TGTGCCAGCAGCTTACAGGGACCCAATGAGCAGTTCTTC. Protein product: CASSLQGPNEQFF.

V and J are TRBV11-2 and TRBJ2-7, with 7 bases that match TRBD1. This CDR3 has 15 residues. V shed 4 bases and J 6 bases; nucleotides not matched to a gene: 12. Germline V gene lookup returns CDR1 SGHAT and CDR2 FQNNGV. CDR3 region: CASSWDSPGPSEQYF. In DNA form, the CDR3 reads TGTGCCAGCAGCTGGGACAGTCCCGGGCCATCCGAGCAGTACTTC.

This clonotype turned up a few times. The J gene is TRBJ2-2, the V gene TRBV10-3; 8 bases fit TRBD1. Germline-derived CDR1 and CDR2 are ENHRY and SYGVKD. This CDR3 is built from 16 residues. J was trimmed by 1 base and V by 3 bases; bases with no gene match: 4. CDR3 residues: CAISESGTGNTGELFF. The CDR3 region has the DNA TGTGCCATCAGTGAATCCGGGACAGGGAACACCGGGGAGCTGTTTTTT.

CDR3 nucleotide sequence: TGTGCCAGCAGTCCCCAGAGTATCTATAGCAATCAGCCCCAGCATTTT. Protein product: CASSPQSIYSNQPQHF. V is TRBV6-1 and J is TRBJ1-5; D gene unclear. Germline V gives CDR1 MNHNS, CDR2 SASEGT. V lost 5 bases to trimming and J lost 0 bases, with 14 bases between them. The CDR3 extends over 16 amino acids.

A few counts support this clonotype. The V gene is TRBV5-4, the J gene TRBJ1-1; D gene uncertain. The CDR3 contains 15 residues. The V and J ends lost 0 bases and 1 base respectively, with 10 bases between them. Germline CDR1 and CDR2: SGHNT and YYREEE (reference sequence). CDR3 sequence: CASSLDRARNTEAFF. The CDR3 coding sequence is TGTGCCAGCAGCTTGGATAGGGCGCGGAACACTGAAGCTTTCTTT.

As concerns this clonotype: A much larger clone lies one base from this, so it may be a read error. The genes are TRBV15 and TRBJ2-7, with unresolved D. Trimming took off 0 bases at V and 3 bases at J, with 6 bases between the two ends. The CDR3 covers 13 residues. CDR1 LNHNV and CDR2 YYDKDF come from the germline V gene (reference sequence). CDR3 sequence (DNA): TGTGCCACCAGCAGAGATTTTAGCTACGAGCAGTACTTC. It codes for CATSRDFSYEQYF.

The genes are TRBV12-3 or TRBV12-4 and TRBJ1-1; D ambiguous. This CDR3 spans 15 amino acids. Trimming cost V 5 bases and J 1 base, with 14 bases left between them. In DNA form, the CDR3 reads TGTGCCAGCAGTCAGCCGGACTTGGGGAACACTGAAGCTTTCTTT. Translated, it gives CASSQPDLGNTEAFF.

This clonotype has more than one count but fewer than ten. V is TRBV10-3 and J is TRBJ2-3; 7 positions agree with TRBD1. Germline loops: CDR1 ENHRY, CDR2 SYGVKD. Trimming at V came to 3 bases and at J to 5 bases, leaving 8 bases not matched to a gene. This CDR3 is built from 15 residues. The CDR3 bases are TGTGCCATCAGTGAAAATAAGGGGGCGAAAGATACGCAGTATTTT. It translates to CAISENKGAKDTQYF.

The chain combines TRBV29-1 with TRBJ2-7; D possibly corresponds to TRBD1 (5 bases). Germline V gene data show CDR1 as SQVTM and CDR2 as ANQGSEA. Trimming cost V 6 bases and J 3 bases, with 18 bases left between them. This CDR3 region has 14 residues. The CDR3 loop reads CSVRSPDTNYEQYF. DNA of the CDR3: TGCAGCGTCCGCAGCCCGGACACAAACTACGAGCAGTACTTC.

In this sample, this clonotype turned up many times. CDR3 sequence reads: CASSVGSYNSPLHF. The CDR3, as DNA: TGTGCCAGCAGTGTTGGCTCCTATAATTCACCCCTCCACTTT. This chain joins TRBV12-3 or TRBV12-4 and TRBJ1-6; D gene uncertain. The CDR3 totals 14 residues. The V end was cut by 5 bases, the J end by 0 bases, with 5 bases between.

This chain links TRBV9 with TRBJ2-7; D is possibly TRBD1 (6 bases). CDR3 length: 15 residues. V lost 0 bases and J 0 bases, leaving 10 bases between the germline ends. The germline CDR1 and CDR2 sequences are SGDLS and YYNGEE. For the CDR3, the DNA is TGTGCCAGCAGCGTAGATCACAGGGACTCCTACGAGCAGTACTTC. Residues: CASSVDHRDSYEQYF.